These 21 T cell receptor beta chains share one sample of origin, sequenced in a study of CD8 T cells in Susac syndrome (dated by TCRdb to the late 2010s). The method behind the library was the immunoSEQ multiplex PCR assay. RNA was extracted using the RNeasy kit, and roughly 0.5 to 1 ug of the RNA was reverse transcribed with random hexamers. TCRdb redid the processing of the public reads, applying fastp at Q25 and MiXCR, and retained in-frame beta chains. Duplicate CDR3 protein sequences are folded into a single record with the most common DNA and genes. This sample is represented by 190,000 or so distinct CDR3 sequences; roughly 95% of them were singletons. The ten largest account for 0.093% of the sample. The sample comprised CD4+ T cells from PBMCs. The receptor set was obtained from a human donor with multiple sclerosis.

Only one count was recorded for this clonotype. V and J are TRBV27 and TRBJ2-7; D call uncertain. This CDR3 is 15 amino acids long. Germline CDR1 is MNHEY and CDR2 is SMNVEV (reference sequence). Trimming took off 3 bases at V and 7 bases at J, with 19 bases between the two ends. CDR3 bases: TGTGCCAGCAGTTTTGATAAGGTGGGGATCGGGGAGCAGTACTTC. This encodes CASSFDKVGIGEQYF.

This clonotype was observed once. This chain connects TRBV7-2 to TRBJ2-2; weak D call: TRBD1 (6 bases). Trimming shortened V by 8 bases and J by 7 bases, and 14 bases separated the two germline ends. The CDR3 has 13 amino acids. Germline V CDR1 and CDR2: SGHTA, FQGNSA. For the CDR3, the DNA is TGTGCCAGCCGAGAGGGGGAGCACGGGGAGCTGTTTTTT. Protein sequence: CASREGEHGELFF.

The chain recombines TRBV29-1 with TRBJ1-2; no clear D gene. Deletions cut 0 bases from V and 1 base from J, with 9 bases between. The CDR3 contains 14 residues. From germline, CDR1 is SQVTM and CDR2 ANQGSEA. The CDR3 is CSVEEGGDNYGYTF. The CDR3 DNA is TGCAGCGTTGAAGAAGGCGGTGATAACTATGGCTACACCTTC.

This chain joins TRBV29-1 and TRBJ2-7; 13 nucleotides align to TRBD2. The germline V gene encodes CDR1 SQVTM and CDR2 ANQGSEA. The V segment lost 6 bases and the J segment 7 bases; nucleotides outside the gene matches: 9. There are 14 residues in the CDR3. The CDR3 coding sequence is TGCAGCGTCCAACTAGCGGGAGGGCGAGGTGAGCAGTACTTC. Protein sequence: CSVQLAGGRGEQYF.

The chain has TRBV29-1 and TRBJ1-5; no definite D call. CDR1 and CDR2 (germline): SQVTM, ANQGSEA. The CDR3 covers 12 residues. V lost 5 bases to trimming and J lost 0 bases, with 5 bases between them. The chain's CDR3 is CSVQDSNQPQHF. CDR3 nucleotide sequence: TGCAGCGTTCAGGATAGCAATCAGCCCCAGCATTTT. The full variable domain, rest sourced from reference TRBV29-1 and TRBJ1-5, is SAVISQKPSRDICQRGTSLTIQCQVDSQVTMMFWYRQQPGQSLTLIATANQGSEATYESGFVIDKFPISRPNLTFSTLTVSNMSPEDSSIYLCSVQDSNQPQHFGDGTRLSIL.

This clonotype was seen just once. The V call is TRBV20-1, the J call TRBJ2-6; D gene uncertain. Trimming removed 5 bases at V and 7 bases at J, with 6 bases between. The CDR3 has 11 amino acids. Per the germline V gene, CDR1 is DFQATT and CDR2 is SNEGSKA (reference sequence). CDR3 in amino acids: CSAARANVLTF. Written as DNA, the CDR3 is TGCAGTGCTGCACGAGCCAACGTCCTGACTTTC.

The chain links TRBV30 to TRBJ1-3; a possible D gene is TRBD1 (6 bases). The CDR3 has 16 residues. The V end lost 1 base, the J end lost 4 bases, and 17 bases lay between the germline ends. The V gene's germline CDR1 is GTSNPN and CDR2 SVGIG (reference sequence). For the CDR3, the DNA is TGTGCCTGGAGTGAAGGGCCGGGGGGCTCCGGAAACACCATATATTTT. Its protein is CAWSEGPGGSGNTIYF.

CDR3 residues: CSAQDRGQETQYF. DNA of the CDR3: TGCAGCGCCCAAGACAGGGGCCAAGAGACCCAGTACTTC. The chain has TRBV29-1 and TRBJ2-5; 8 nucleotides agree with TRBD1. Trimming at V came to 7 bases and at J to 1 base, leaving 5 bases not matched to a gene. The length of the CDR3 is 13 residues. Germline assignment: CDR1 SQVTM and CDR2 ANQGSEA.

The chain recombines TRBV6-5 with TRBJ2-1; D gene unclear. V lost 0 bases and J lost 8, with 5 bases in between. Germline V gene data show CDR1 as MNHEY and CDR2 as SVGAGI. The CDR3 extends over 12 amino acids. In DNA, the CDR3 is TGTGCCAGCAGTTACTCTAGGGATGAGCAGTTCTTC. This translates into CASSYSRDEQFF.

V and J are TRBV5-1 and TRBJ2-1, with 8 positions matching TRBD2. V trimming: 5 bases; J trimming: 6 bases; junction bases outside the gene matches: 10. CDR3 size: 15 residues. The germline gives CDR1 SGHRS, CDR2 YFSETQ. The CDR3 region has the DNA TGCGCCAGCAGGGTCGCGAGCGGGAGTTTCAATGAGCAGTTCTTC. It specifies CASRVASGSFNEQFF. The variable domain in full, completed from reference TRBV5-1 and TRBJ2-1, reads KAGVTQTPRYLIKTRGQQVTLSCSPISGHRSVSWYQQTPGQGLQFLFEYFSETQRNKGNFPGRFSGRQFSNSRSEMNVSTLELGDSALYLCASRVASGSFNEQFFGPGTRLTVL.

CDR3 amino acids: CASSYSGGRAGETQYF. CDR3 DNA: TGTGCCAGCAGTTATTCTGGCGGGAGGGCAGGAGAGACCCAGTACTTC. The chain employs TRBV6-5 and TRBJ2-5, with TRBD2 identical over 9 bases. CDR3 length: 16 amino acids. The V gene's germline CDR1 is MNHEY and CDR2 SVGAGI. With 3 bases clipped from V and 4 bases from J, the junction kept 9 bases outside the gene matches.

The chain couples TRBV20-1 to TRBJ1-1, with unresolved D. Germline CDR1 and CDR2: DFQATT and SNEGSKA (reference sequence). The V end lost 5 bases, the J end lost 4 bases, and 8 bases lay between the germline ends. The CDR3 is 11 amino acids. Here the CDR3 reads CSAPIFTEAFF. CDR3 DNA sequence: TGCAGTGCTCCTATATTCACTGAAGCTTTCTTT.

This clonotype has a single count. The V and J genes are TRBV15 and TRBJ2-7; D may be TRBD2 (5 bases). The CDR3 runs 14 residues. Germline CDR1 reads LNHNV; CDR2 reads YYDKDF (reference sequence). V lost 0 bases, J lost 6 bases, and 12 bases lay in between. The CDR3, as DNA: TGTGCCACCAGCAGAGATTGGTCGGGATCCGAGCAGTACTTC. Its protein product is CATSRDWSGSEQYF. Full variable domain (outside the CDR3, taken from reference TRBV15 and TRBJ2-7): DAMVIQNPRYQVTQFGKPVTLSCSQTLNHNVMYWYQQKSSQAPKLLFHYYDKDFNNEADTPDNFQSRRPNTSFCFLDIRSPGLGDTAMYLCATSRDWSGSEQYFGPGTRLTVT.

V gene TRBV29-1 combines with J gene TRBJ2-1, with a weak D call TRBD2 (6 bases). This CDR3 region has 18 residues. Trimming stripped 0 bases from V and 0 bases from J, with 18 bases between. Germline V lookup: CDR1 SQVTM, CDR2 ANQGSEA. In nucleotides, the CDR3 is TGCAGCGTTGAAGATCGGGGCGGGGCGGAGAGCTCCTACAATGAGCAGTTCTTC. Protein sequence: CSVEDRGGAESSYNEQFF.

The rearrangement links TRBV13 to TRBJ2-6; 7 positions agree with TRBD1. Germline trimming cut 6 bases from V and 0 bases from J; bases unmatched to any gene: 8. This CDR3 has 17 residues. Germline V gene sequence: CDR1 PRHDT, CDR2 FYEKMQ (reference sequence). The CDR3, as DNA: TGTGCCAGCAGAAGGCAGGGGGAAAGCTCTGGGGCCAACGTCCTGACTTTC. This translates into CASRRQGESSGANVLTF.

This chain connects TRBV24-1 to TRBJ1-1, with a weak D call TRBD1 (5 bases). Germline V gene sequence: CDR1 KGHDR, CDR2 SFDVKD. V was cut by 6 bases and J by 1 base, with 11 bases left in between. The length of the CDR3 is 14 residues. As DNA, the CDR3 is TGTGCCACCAGTTCTGCAGGGTCGAACACTGAAGCTTTCTTT. This sequence encodes CATSSAGSNTEAFF.

The chain recombines TRBV20-1 with TRBJ2-5; D is perhaps TRBD2 (7 bases). V was trimmed by 5 bases and J by 2 bases, leaving 12 bases between them. Germline V gene sequence: CDR1 DFQATT, CDR2 SNEGSKA (reference sequence). The CDR3 consists of 13 residues. CDR3 in amino acids: CSAEGGGQETQYF. Here the CDR3 DNA reads TGCAGTGCTGAGGGGGGAGGGCAAGAGACCCAGTACTTC.

This clonotype was seen only once. CDR3 sequence: CSARGGLLTDTQYF. CDR3 DNA sequence: TGCAGTGCTAGAGGAGGACTCCTCACAGATACGCAGTATTTT. V usage is TRBV20-1 and J usage is TRBJ2-3, with D possibly being TRBD2 (5 bases). This CDR3 comprises 14 residues. The V gene lost 1 base and the J gene lost 2 bases, with 10 bases spanning the gap. Germline lookup yields CDR1 DFQATT and CDR2 SNEGSKA (reference sequence).

The V and J genes are TRBV3-1 and TRBJ1-5; D unclear. The CDR3 loop spans 15 amino acids. Germline CDR1 and CDR2: LGHDT and YNNKEL (reference sequence). V lost 3 bases and J 0 bases, leaving 9 bases between the germline ends. CDR3 sequence reads: CASSQGTYSNQPQHF. CDR3 DNA: TGTGCCAGCAGCCAGGGAACTTATAGCAATCAGCCCCAGCATTTT.

The chain has TRBV30 and TRBJ2-5; TRBD2 might be the D (6 bases). V was cut by 1 base and J by 5 bases, with 20 bases left in between. The germline CDR1 and CDR2 sequences are GTSNPN and SVGIG (reference sequence). This CDR3 is built from 16 residues. CDR3 sequence: CAWSGRRRGPRETQYF. The CDR3 DNA is TGTGCCTGGAGTGGAAGGAGGCGGGGACCGCGCGAGACCCAGTACTTC.

The genes are TRBV20-1 and TRBJ2-3, with 7 nucleotides matching TRBD2. The V gene end was trimmed by 2 bases and the J gene end by 3 bases; junction bases not matched to a gene: 2. The germline V gene encodes CDR1 DFQATT and CDR2 SNEGSKA (reference sequence). The CDR3 consists of 13 residues. The CDR3 coding sequence is TGCAGTGCTAGACTAGCGGATACAGATACGCAGTATTTT. Encoded protein: CSARLADTDTQYF.